This T cell receptor (beta chain) was captured by sequencing in a study of PD-L1 blockade in urothelial cancer. Study context: Anywhere from 0 to 3 prior chemotherapy regimens had been received by patients.

The templates were synthetic TCR analogs, and they were spiked into each PCR. Clones were read by immunoSEQ multiplex PCR, and TCRdb kept only the in-frame ones, dropping some. Here the sample spans just over 50,000 clones, around 79% being singletons. The CDR3 is 15 amino acids. CDR1 is SGHDT and CDR2 is YYEEEE in the germline V gene. V lost 2 bases and J lost 3; bases outside the gene matches: 5. Noted time point: pretreatment peripheral blood. The sequencing used PBMCs, collected around atezolizumab (anti-PD-L1) treatment. The chain is built from TRBV5-6 and TRBJ2-3, with TRBD1 matching 8 bases. This receptor was taken from a man between 65 and 80 years old with urothelial cancer. The CDR3 loop is CASSFRDRMTDTQYF. The CDR3 nucleotides are TGTGCCAGCAGCTTCCGGGACAGGATGACAGATACGCAGTATTTT.